This TCR beta chain was profiled in a study of blood T cell repertoires in COVID-19. Overall study context: From T cells, B-cell-depleted T cells, or PBMCs came the material, which was cDNA or gDNA.

Per the original methods: Reference gene primer amplification gave estimated nucleated cell counts. Measured with immunoSEQ multiplex PCR; TCRdb has only the in-frame clones, and not every one. The DNA gave D and trimming, while V, J and clone size come from that table. Of about 30,000 clones in the sample, 65% to 90% were seen once. Sequencing used peripheral blood. The receptor's source is a man aged 80 or over with active COVID-19.

The CDR3 nucleotides are TGTGCCAGCAGCTTAATGGGGGCTGGGGAAAAACTGTTTTTT. Its translation: CASSLMGAGEKLFF. This chain connects TRBV7-3 to TRBJ1-4; TRBD1 might be the D (6 bases). The CDR3 consists of 14 residues. Germline CDR1 is SGHTA and CDR2 is FQGTGA. The germline V and J ends were trimmed by 1 base and 8 bases, with 11 bases remaining between them.